The 30 T cell receptor beta chains below come from one sample, sequenced in a study of blood T cell repertoires in COVID-19. TCRdb's copy holds only in-frame clones and misses some; the assay was immunoSEQ multiplex PCR. The sample yields a few hundred thousand clones, about 87% seen once. The specimen was PBMCs or T cells enriched from blood (not recorded which). These receptors were taken from a woman in her fifties or sixties who had recovered from COVID-19.

The chain employs TRBV12-3 or TRBV12-4 and TRBJ1-6; D perhaps matches TRBD1 (5 bases). This CDR3 contains 13 residues. V lost 3 bases, J lost 11 bases, and 11 bases lay in between. CDR3 loop: CASSLGGGAPLHF. CDR3 nucleotides: TGTGCCAGCAGTTTGGGGGGTGGTGCACCCCTCCACTTT.

The genes are TRBV7-8 and TRBJ2-1, with D hard to call. The CDR3 covers 14 residues. V lost 5 bases and J 6 bases, leaving 14 bases between the germline ends. The germline CDR1 and CDR2 sequences are SGHVS and FQNEAQ. CDR3 loop: CASSPPGFRNEQFF. The CDR3 coding sequence is TGTGCCAGCAGCCCGCCCGGGTTCCGCAATGAGCAGTTCTTC.

The CDR3 sequence is CASSLTGLRGYTF. In nucleotides, the CDR3 is TGTGCCAGCAGTTTAACAGGGTTGAGGGGCTACACCTTC. The rearrangement joins TRBV27 to TRBJ1-2; maybe TRBD1 (6 bases). Trimming stripped 2 bases from V and 8 bases from J, with 12 bases between. This CDR3 contains 13 residues. Germline-derived CDR1 and CDR2 are MNHEY and SMNVEV (reference sequence).

The chain couples TRBV12-3 or TRBV12-4 to TRBJ1-2; D gene uncertain. The ends were cut back, 6 bases at V and 5 bases at J, with 10 bases in the middle. CDR3 length: 12 residues. CDR3 region: CASSRTEYGYTF. DNA for the CDR3: TGTGCCAGCAGCCGGACTGAGTATGGCTACACCTTC.

J is TRBJ2-2 and V is TRBV24-1; TRBD1 is a possible D gene (5 bases). V was shortened by 2 bases and J by 6 bases, with 12 bases between the two germline ends. The CDR3 loop spans 15 amino acids. The germline CDR1 and CDR2 sequences are KGHDR and SFDVKD. For the CDR3, the DNA is TGTGCCACCAGTGATTCACAGGTTAGGGCCGGGGAGCTGTTTTTT. Its protein is CATSDSQVRAGELFF.

This clone was observed once. V is TRBV27 and J is TRBJ1-2; perhaps TRBD1 as D (5 bases). Germline V gene lookup returns CDR1 MNHEY and CDR2 SMNVEV (reference sequence). The ends were cut back, 6 bases at V and 4 bases at J, with 15 bases in the middle. CDR3 size: 14 residues. The CDR3 reads CASRQGGYVYGYTF. CDR3 nucleotides: TGTGCCAGCAGGCAGGGAGGTTATGTCTATGGCTACACCTTC.

The chain recombines TRBV5-1 with TRBJ1-4; TRBD1 agrees at 10 bases. CDR1 is SGHRS and CDR2 is YFSETQ in the germline V gene. Germline trimming cut 7 bases from V and 6 bases from J; bases unmatched to any gene: 3. The CDR3 is 13 residues long. The CDR3 loop is CASGGTGDEKLFF. The DNA for the CDR3 is TGCGCCAGCGGAGGGACAGGGGATGAAAAACTGTTTTTT.

This clone was recorded a few times. The V and J genes are TRBV9 and TRBJ2-1; 9 bases agree with TRBD2. This CDR3 has 16 amino acids. With V trimmed by 3 bases and J by 7 bases, 11 bases remained unmatched. From germline, CDR1 is SGDLS and CDR2 YYNGEE. The CDR3 nucleotides read TGTGCCAGCAGCGCCTATCTGGCGGGGGGGCCTAATGAGCAGTTCTTC. This sequence encodes CASSAYLAGGPNEQFF.

This clone was picked up one time. The rearrangement links TRBV28 to TRBJ2-2, with D perhaps TRBD1 (5 bases). CDR1 MDHEN and CDR2 SYDVKM come from the germline V gene. The CDR3 covers 16 residues. Trimming removed 3 bases from V and 4 bases from J, with 15 bases in between. The CDR3 DNA sequence: TGTGCCAGCAGTTTTGGAGACAGCGCGATCACCGGGGAGCTGTTTTTT. Translated: CASSFGDSAITGELFF.

This rearrangement joins TRBV5-1 to TRBJ1-2; D perhaps matches TRBD1 (5 bases). The CDR3 runs 15 residues. Germline V gene data show CDR1 as SGHRS and CDR2 as YFSETQ. Trimming removed 5 bases from V and 4 bases from J, with 18 bases in between. DNA of the CDR3: TGCGCCAGCAGTTGGTCGAGCGGGGCTTTCTATGGCTACACCTTC. This gives the protein CASSWSSGAFYGYTF.

V gene TRBV28 combines with J gene TRBJ1-5; D is possibly TRBD1 (6 bases). This CDR3 region has 14 residues. Germline V gene data show CDR1 as MDHEN and CDR2 as SYDVKM. V was pared by 5 bases and J by 1 base, with 9 bases between. CDR3 coding DNA: TGTGCCAGCAGTACAGGGATGAGCAATCAGCCCCAGCATTTT. It encodes CASSTGMSNQPQHF.

The chain combines TRBV13 with TRBJ2-6, with 8 positions matching TRBD2. Germline V gives CDR1 PRHDT, CDR2 FYEKMQ (reference sequence). Trimming cost V 3 bases and J 0 bases; bases outside gene matches: 7. The CDR3 runs 18 residues. The CDR3 spells CASSFGRGALSGANVLTF. In DNA form, the CDR3 reads TGTGCCAGCAGCTTTGGGCGGGGGGCCCTCTCTGGGGCCAACGTCCTGACTTTC.

This chain links TRBV7-6 with TRBJ1-1, with 8 bases fitting TRBD1. Germline-derived CDR1 and CDR2 are SGHVS and FNYEAQ. The CDR3 is made up of 14 amino acids. Losses at the gene ends were 1 base for V and 5 bases for J; bases not matched to a gene: 3. The CDR3 nucleotides are TGTGCCAGCAGCTTAGGGACAGGGCAAACTGAAGCTTTCTTT. Translation: CASSLGTGQTEAFF.

This clone was recorded a few times. V is TRBV10-1 and J is TRBJ1-5; D unclear. The CDR3 consists of 14 residues. Between the trimmed V and J ends, which lost 3 bases and 0 bases, there was a span of 6 bases. Per the germline V gene, CDR1 is WNHNN and CDR2 is SYGVQD (reference sequence). CDR3 region: CASSDIHSNQPQHF. CDR3 in DNA: TGCGCCAGCAGTGACATACATAGCAATCAGCCCCAGCATTTT.

On this clone itself: The junction shows a germline mismatch at one end, possibly a read error. The chain couples TRBV19 to TRBJ1-4; D is uncertain. Germline V lookup: CDR1 LNHDA, CDR2 SQIVND (reference sequence). This CDR3 spans 12 amino acids. DNA for the CDR3: TGTGCCAGTAGTCCCCCTAATGGAAAACTGTTTTTT. Its translation: CASSPPNGKLFF.

The chain has TRBV3-1 (or the pseudogene TRBV3-2) and TRBJ1-4, with D possibly being TRBD1 (6 bases). V was trimmed by 6 bases and J by 3 bases, leaving 14 bases between them. The CDR3 runs to 15 residues. From germline, CDR1 is LGHDT and CDR2 YNNKEL (reference sequence). The DNA for the CDR3 is TGTGCCAGCAGGCTCGGGGGGGCAGCTAATGAAAAACTGTTTTTT. The encoded protein is CASRLGGAANEKLFF.

The gene calls are TRBV7-2 and TRBJ1-1; the D gene is possibly TRBD1 (5 bases). The CDR3 loop spans 16 amino acids. Germline assignment: CDR1 SGHTA and CDR2 FQGNSA. The ends were cut back, 4 bases at V and 0 bases at J, with 15 bases in the middle. The CDR3 loop reads CASSSTPLGLNTEAFF. For the CDR3, the DNA is TGTGCCAGCAGCTCCACCCCTCTGGGGCTGAACACTGAAGCTTTCTTT.

The chain couples TRBV29-1 to TRBJ1-2; D unclear. Trimming stripped 5 bases from V and 4 bases from J, with 14 bases between. Germline V gene lookup returns CDR1 SQVTM and CDR2 ANQGSEA. The CDR3 length is 13 residues. The CDR3 is CSVSTGSGYGYTF. CDR3 DNA sequence: TGCAGCGTTTCGACGGGAAGTGGCTATGGCTACACCTTC. Supplemented by reference TRBV29-1 and TRBJ1-2, the full variable domain reads SAVISQKPSRDICQRGTSLTIQCQVDSQVTMMFWYRQQPGQSLTLIATANQGSEATYESGFVIDKFPISRPNLTFSTLTVSNMSPEDSSIYLCSVSTGSGYGYTFGSGTRLTVV.

Written as DNA, the CDR3 is TGTGCCAGCAGTGAATTCTCCGGACAGGGGACCCTAAGGCCCTACGAGCAGTACTTC. The encoded protein is CASSEFSGQGTLRPYEQYF. The rearrangement links TRBV6-1 to TRBJ2-7; TRBD1 agrees at 9 bases. Losses at the gene ends were 2 bases for V and 2 bases for J; bases not matched to a gene: 16. The CDR3 runs 19 residues. The V gene's germline CDR1 is MNHNS and CDR2 SASEGT.

This clone was seen a few times. The chain has TRBV6-4 and TRBJ2-1; possibly TRBD1 for D (5 bases). V lost 3 bases, J lost 3 bases, and 12 bases lay in between. The germline gives CDR1 MRHNA, CDR2 SNTAGT. The CDR3 is 15 amino acids. CDR3 DNA: TGTGCCAGCAGTGAGGGCGGTCAGGGCTACAATGAGCAGTTCTTC. This translates into CASSEGGQGYNEQFF.

The chain uses TRBV7-2 and TRBJ2-7, with no clear D. V was shortened by 3 bases and J by 3 bases, with 15 bases between the two germline ends. Germline assignment: CDR1 SGHTA and CDR2 FQGNSA. This CDR3 is 15 amino acids long. DNA for the CDR3: TGTGCCAGCAGCTTTAAGTCGGGTTCTAACTACGAGCAGTACTTC. Translating it yields CASSFKSGSNYEQYF.

The chain links TRBV27 to TRBJ2-1; D uncertain. Between the trimmed V and J ends, which lost 8 bases and 8 bases, there was a span of 16 bases. The CDR3 is 13 amino acids. In germline, CDR1 is MNHEY, CDR2 SMNVEV (reference sequence). CDR3 bases: TGTGCCAGCCGAAGCACTGTGGTGGATGAGCAGTTCTTC. Its translation: CASRSTVVDEQFF.

The J gene is TRBJ1-1, the V gene TRBV2; 9 nucleotides agree with TRBD1. This CDR3 region has 14 residues. From germline, CDR1 is SNHLY and CDR2 FYNNEI. V trimming: 9 bases; J trimming: 4 bases; junction bases outside the gene matches: 9. CDR3 coding DNA: TGTGCCAGTGGGACAGGGCCCGGGGGCACTGAAGCTTTCTTT. Protein sequence: CASGTGPGGTEAFF.

The J gene is TRBJ1-2, the V gene TRBV7-2, with D hard to call. The CDR3 has 16 amino acids. V was clipped by 5 bases and J by 0 bases, with 16 bases between them. Looked up from germline, CDR1 is SGHTA and CDR2 is FQGNSA. The CDR3 spells CASSAYVRASNYGYTF. The CDR3 region has the DNA TGTGCCAGCAGCGCCTATGTGCGGGCATCTAACTATGGCTACACCTTC. Supplemented by reference TRBV7-2 and TRBJ1-2, the full variable domain reads GAGVSQSPSNKVTEKGKDVELRCDPISGHTALYWYRQSLGQGLEFLIYFQGNSAPDKSGLPSDRFSAERTGGSVSTLTIQRTQQEDSAVYLCASSAYVRASNYGYTFGSGTRLTVV.

The chain uses TRBV30 and TRBJ1-2; 8 bases are shared with TRBD1. Germline-derived CDR1 and CDR2 are GTSNPN and SVGIG (reference sequence). The CDR3 length is 14 residues. V was pared by 3 bases and J by 5 bases, with 8 bases of the junction left unmatched. The CDR3 nucleotides read TGTGCCTGGAGGGGTCAGGGGGCGAATTATGGCTACACCTTC. Translation: CAWRGQGANYGYTF.

CDR3 bases: TGCGCCAGCAGCCAAAACACGTACAATGAGCAGTTCTTC. Its translation is CASSQNTYNEQFF. V usage is TRBV4-3 and J usage is TRBJ2-1; unclear D gene. This CDR3 has 13 residues. The germline V gene encodes CDR1 LGHNA and CDR2 YSLEER. Trimming shortened V by 2 bases and J by 4 bases, and 6 bases separated the two germline ends.

CDR3 loop: CASTHRTGYGYTF. Here the CDR3 DNA reads TGTGCCAGCACCCACAGGACGGGCTATGGCTACACCTTC. The rearrangement joins TRBV28 to TRBJ1-2; maybe TRBD1 (5 bases). CDR1 is MDHEN and CDR2 is SYDVKM in the germline V gene. This CDR3 is built from 13 residues. V was cut by 7 bases and J by 4 bases, with 13 bases left in between.

The rearrangement uses TRBV5-5 and TRBJ2-3; D possibly corresponds to TRBD1 (6 bases). The CDR3 contains 16 residues. Trimming removed 4 bases from V and 0 bases from J, with 15 bases in between. Germline V gene data show CDR1 as SGHKS and CDR2 as YYEKEE (reference sequence). CDR3 bases: TGTGCCAGCAGCGCTCACGGACAGACTAGCACAGATACGCAGTATTTT. Translated, it gives CASSAHGQTSTDTQYF. Supplemented by reference TRBV5-5 and TRBJ2-3, the full variable domain reads DAGVTQSPTHLIKTRGQQVTLRCSPISGHKSVSWYQQVLGQGPQFIFQYYEKEERGRGNFPDRFSARQFPNYSSELNVNALLLGDSALYLCASSAHGQTSTDTQYFGPGTRLTVL.

The rearrangement uses TRBV7-9 and TRBJ1-2, with D possibly matching TRBD1 (5 bases). The V gene's germline CDR1 is SEHNR and CDR2 FQNEAQ (reference sequence). The CDR3 covers 16 residues. The V end lost 5 bases, the J end lost 1 base, and 17 bases lay between the germline ends. The CDR3 sequence is CASSPGRQGFNYGYTF. DNA for the CDR3: TGTGCCAGCAGCCCGGGCCGTCAGGGATTTAACTATGGCTACACCTTC.

This clone was detected only once. V is TRBV7-2 and J is TRBJ2-1, with D perhaps TRBD2 (6 bases). Trimming cost V 1 base and J 6 bases, with 7 bases left between them. Per the germline V gene, CDR1 is SGHTA and CDR2 is FQGNSA. This CDR3 spans 13 amino acids. The CDR3 region has the DNA TGTGCCAGCAGCTTAGGGGGAGGCAATGAGCAGTTCTTC. As protein: CASSLGGGNEQFF.